These 27 T cell receptor beta chains came from one sample sequenced in a study of T cells after yellow fever vaccination. MiXCR, run by TCRdb on the 5' RACE reads, gives a single entry per CDR3 protein. The table records hundreds of thousands of distinct CDR3 sequences, under 15% of them present only once. This specimen consisted of CD4+ T cells sorted from PBMCs, obtained 15 days after the yellow fever booster vaccination. These receptor sequences come from a man between 18 and 35 years old who received the YFV17D yellow fever vaccine.

This clonotype was counted a few times. The V gene is TRBV18, the J gene TRBJ2-2; TRBD2 is a possible D gene (5 bases). V lost 4 bases and J lost 0, with 12 bases in between. Germline V gene data show CDR1 as KGHSH and CDR2 as LQKENI. The CDR3 is 16 residues long. CDR3: CASSLSGNSNTGELFF. The CDR3 coding sequence is TGTGCCAGCTCACTCTCCGGGAATTCGAACACCGGGGAGCTGTTTTTT.

This clonotype was observed a handful of times. This chain uses TRBV3-1 with TRBJ2-5; no clear D gene. The V and J ends lost 0 bases and 4 bases respectively, with 9 bases between them. The CDR3 spans 14 residues. Germline CDR1 is LGHDT and CDR2 is YNNKEL (reference sequence). CDR3 region: CASSQDTARETQYF. The DNA of the CDR3 is TGTGCCAGCAGCCAAGATACGGCCAGAGAGACCCAGTACTTC.

The chain recombines TRBV7-9 with TRBJ1-5; D is uncertain. The length of the CDR3 is 12 residues. Germline assignment: CDR1 SEHNR and CDR2 FQNEAQ (reference sequence). The V end lost 9 bases, the J end lost 5 bases, and 11 bases lay between the germline ends. CDR3 in DNA: TGTGCCAGTGCCCGGACCGATCAGCCCCAGCATTTT. Protein: CASARTDQPQHF.

The sample holds many counts of this clonotype. DNA for the CDR3: TGTGCCAGCAGCCAAGGGCCGCTTGGGTATGGCTACACCTTC. It yields the protein CASSQGPLGYGYTF. This chain joins TRBV4-2 and TRBJ1-2, with D hard to call. V was shortened by 1 base and J by 5 bases, with 11 bases between the two germline ends. The CDR3 contains 14 residues. Looked up from germline, CDR1 is LGHNA and CDR2 is YNFKEQ.

The J gene is TRBJ1-4, the V gene TRBV20-1, with D tentatively TRBD1 (5 bases). Trimming took 5 bases from V and 6 from J, leaving 10 bases between them. Germline V gene data show CDR1 as DFQATT and CDR2 as SNEGSKA (reference sequence). The CDR3 consists of 12 residues. The CDR3 sequence is CSAPRGYEKLFF. Written as DNA, the CDR3 is TGCAGTGCTCCCCGGGGGTATGAAAAACTGTTTTTT.

There are a few counts of this clonotype. V gene TRBV27 combines with J gene TRBJ2-5; 8 nucleotides line up with TRBD2. The CDR3 consists of 14 residues. Germline CDR1 and CDR2: MNHEY and SMNVEV (reference sequence). The V and J ends lost 5 bases and 2 bases, in that order; junction bases with no gene match: 4. The CDR3 region has the DNA TGTGCCAGCAGTCTTAGACTAGCGCAAGAGACCCAGTACTTC. It is translated as CASSLRLAQETQYF.

This clonotype was seen a handful of times. The V and J genes are TRBV12-3 or TRBV12-4 and TRBJ2-1, with 11 bases that match TRBD2. The CDR3 has 15 residues. The junction had 9 bases not matched to a gene; V was cut back by 5 bases and J by 9 bases. The CDR3 DNA follows: TGTGCCAGCAGTCCAATAGCGGGGGGGATGGGTGAGCAGTTCTTC. Amino acid sequence: CASSPIAGGMGEQFF.

The V call is TRBV7-2, the J call TRBJ2-7, with no clear D. Trimming removed 4 bases at V and 2 bases at J, with 15 bases between. CDR1 and CDR2 from the germline V gene are SGHTA and FQGNSA. This CDR3 region has 15 residues. This CDR3 is CASSYGSGKTYEQYF. In nucleotides, the CDR3 is TGTGCCAGCAGCTATGGCAGTGGTAAGACCTACGAGCAGTACTTC.

V usage is TRBV27 and J usage is TRBJ1-5; tentative D call: TRBD1 (5 bases). From germline, CDR1 is MNHEY and CDR2 SMNVEV (reference sequence). V lost 6 bases and J 8 bases, leaving 11 bases between the germline ends. The CDR3 spans 12 residues. CDR3 protein: CASSTPGEPQHF. The CDR3 region has the DNA TGTGCCAGCAGCACCCCGGGGGAGCCCCAGCATTTT.

The chain combines TRBV15 with TRBJ2-5; maybe TRBD2 (6 bases). V lost 0 bases to trimming and J lost 5 bases, with 16 bases between them. The CDR3 totals 16 residues. Germline-derived CDR1 and CDR2 are LNHNV and YYDKDF (reference sequence). The CDR3 DNA is TGTGCCACCAGCAGAGATAGGGAGGTGTGGAGGGAGACCCAGTACTTC. Its protein product is CATSRDREVWRETQYF.

This clonotype was counted a few times. The chain couples TRBV11-2 to TRBJ2-5; possibly TRBD1 or TRBD2 for D (5 bases each). The CDR3 is made up of 14 amino acids. Germline CDR1 and CDR2: SGHAT and FQNNGV. Trimming took 5 bases from V and 2 from J, leaving 12 bases between them. The CDR3 reads CASSLRDPQETQYF. As DNA, the CDR3 is TGTGCCAGCAGCCTCCGGGACCCGCAAGAGACCCAGTACTTC.

The chain is built from TRBV19 and TRBJ2-3; D unresolved. The CDR3 is made up of 12 amino acids. Between the trimmed V and J ends, which lost 5 bases and 4 bases, there was a span of 7 bases. Germline lookup yields CDR1 LNHDA and CDR2 SQIVND (reference sequence). The CDR3 region has the DNA TGTGCCAGTAGTGCGAGCGCAGATACGCAGTATTTT. Its translation: CASSASADTQYF.

This clonotype was counted ten times or more. The chain couples TRBV7-9 to TRBJ1-1; D not certain. The germline gives CDR1 SEHNR, CDR2 FQNEAQ (reference sequence). This CDR3 comprises 15 residues. V lost 4 bases, J lost 1 base, and 13 bases lay in between. The DNA of the CDR3 is TGTGCCAGCAGCTGGGGAGGCTTAAGGAACACTGAAGCTTTCTTT. It codes for CASSWGGLRNTEAFF.

The sample holds many counts of this clonotype. The chain combines TRBV5-1 with TRBJ1-3; D is ambiguous. CDR1 is SGHRS and CDR2 is YFSETQ in the germline V gene. V gave up 7 bases and J gave up 0 bases, with 11 bases separating them. The CDR3 is made up of 14 amino acids. CDR3 amino acids: CASSLGSSGNTIYF. CDR3 coding DNA: TGCGCCAGCTCCCTCGGCTCCTCTGGAAACACCATATATTTT.

The genes are TRBV5-1 and TRBJ2-2; possible D gene TRBD2, 5 bases. Germline V gives CDR1 SGHRS, CDR2 YFSETQ. Trimming left V 0 bases short and J 7 bases short, with 13 bases between. This CDR3 comprises 15 residues. CDR3 DNA: TGCGCCAGCAGCTTGGGGACTCGAGATTTCGGGGAGCTGTTTTTT. The encoded protein is CASSLGTRDFGELFF. Full variable domain (remainder filled in from reference TRBV5-1 and TRBJ2-2): KAGVTQTPRYLIKTRGQQVTLSCSPISGHRSVSWYQQTPGQGLQFLFEYFSETQRNKGNFPGRFSGRQFSNSRSEMNVSTLELGDSALYLCASSLGTRDFGELFFGEGSRLTVL.

This clonotype appeared a few times. The chain combines TRBV7-9 with TRBJ1-2; 8 bases are a match to TRBD1. Germline V gives CDR1 SEHNR, CDR2 FQNEAQ (reference sequence). J gave up 4 bases and V 5 bases, and 6 bases lay outside the gene matches. This CDR3 comprises 14 residues. The CDR3 spells CASSLTGDIYGYTF. As DNA, the CDR3 is TGTGCCAGCAGCCTGACAGGGGATATCTATGGCTACACCTTC.

This clonotype was counted many times. One end of the junction fails to match germline, which may point to a read error. The J gene is TRBJ1-2, the V gene TRBV5-1, with unresolved D. The germline CDR1 and CDR2 sequences are SGHRS and YFSETQ. The CDR3 spans 13 residues. In nucleotides, the CDR3 is TGTGCCAGCAGCTTAGAGGGTTCCTATGGCTACACCTTC. Its translation is CASSLEGSYGYTF.

Only a few counts were recorded for this clonotype. This chain joins TRBV7-9 and TRBJ1-2, with 10 bases aligning to TRBD1. V shed 4 bases, J shed 5 bases, and the junction held 4 bases outside the gene matches. Germline assignment: CDR1 SEHNR and CDR2 FQNEAQ (reference sequence). The CDR3 is made up of 14 amino acids. The CDR3 is CASSSGQGNYGYTF. CDR3 nucleotide sequence: TGTGCCAGCAGCTCGGGACAGGGGAATTATGGCTACACCTTC.

This clonotype appeared a few times. CDR3 in DNA: TGTGCCAGCAGCGTTGCCCAGGTTAACACTGAAGCTTTCTTT. Protein product: CASSVAQVNTEAFF. The chain links TRBV9 to TRBJ1-1; D is ambiguous. The CDR3 consists of 14 residues. Germline V gives CDR1 SGDLS, CDR2 YYNGEE. V shed 2 bases and J shed 2 bases, with 10 bases lying between them.

This clonotype was observed many times. The CDR3 region is CASSPRLGDTQYF. DNA of the CDR3: TGTGCCAGCAGCCCCAGGCTAGGGGATACGCAGTATTTT. The V gene is TRBV7-2, the J gene TRBJ2-3; D call uncertain. This CDR3 contains 13 residues. Germline V lookup: CDR1 SGHTA, CDR2 FQGNSA. Between the trimmed V and J ends, which lost 5 bases and 6 bases, there was a span of 12 bases.

This clonotype was recorded a few times. V is TRBV5-1 and J is TRBJ2-5, with 7 bases matching TRBD1. The germline V gene encodes CDR1 SGHRS and CDR2 YFSETQ. V lost 0 bases to trimming and J lost 2 bases; unmatched junction nucleotides: 7. The CDR3 covers 16 residues. The CDR3 DNA is TGCGCCAGCAGCTTGGCCCACAGGGGACGACAAGAGACCCAGTACTTC. This codes for CASSLAHRGRQETQYF.

The chain uses TRBV24-1 and TRBJ2-2; TRBD2 is a possible D gene (6 bases). The CDR3 has 16 residues. V lost 4 bases, J lost 1 base, and 12 bases lay in between. CDR1 is KGHDR and CDR2 is SFDVKD in the germline V gene. The CDR3 protein is CATSDRGTENTGELFF. In DNA, the CDR3 is TGTGCCACCAGTGACCGCGGGACGGAGAACACCGGGGAGCTGTTTTTT.

This clonotype has just a few counts. The chain employs TRBV4-1 and TRBJ1-1; weak D call: TRBD1 (5 bases). The V end lost 4 bases, the J end lost 8 bases, and 23 bases lay between the germline ends. Germline CDR1 reads MGHRA; CDR2 reads YSYEKL. The CDR3 covers 16 residues. The CDR3 protein is CASSLGAARGFKEAFF. In DNA form, the CDR3 reads TGCGCCAGCAGCCTTGGGGCAGCGAGGGGCTTCAAAGAAGCTTTCTTT.

This clonotype was counted between two and nine times. This chain links TRBV7-9 with TRBJ2-1; 7 nucleotides match TRBD1. CDR1 is SEHNR, CDR2 FQNEAQ, per germline (reference sequence). The V gene end was trimmed by 6 bases and the J gene end by 8 bases; junction bases not matched to a gene: 7. This CDR3 spans 13 amino acids. CDR3 region: CASRTGTADEQFF. CDR3 sequence (DNA): TGTGCCAGCAGAACCGGGACAGCCGATGAGCAGTTCTTC.

CDR3 amino acids: CASSLVPGRLNTEAFF. The CDR3 DNA reads as TGCGCCAGCAGCTTGGTTCCGGGACGGCTGAACACTGAAGCTTTCTTT. The chain recombines TRBV5-1 with TRBJ1-1, with D tentatively TRBD1 (5 bases). CDR1 and CDR2 (germline): SGHRS, YFSETQ. The CDR3 is made up of 16 amino acids. The V end was cut by 0 bases, the J end by 0 bases, with 12 bases between.

The V call is TRBV4-1, the J call TRBJ1-3; weak D call: TRBD1 (6 bases). The CDR3 runs to 17 residues. Germline lookup yields CDR1 MGHRA and CDR2 YSYEKL. Trimming removed 0 bases at V and 0 bases at J, with 12 bases between. CDR3 protein: CASSQEDTGFSGNTIYF. The CDR3 region has the DNA TGCGCCAGCAGCCAAGAAGATACAGGGTTCTCTGGAAACACCATATATTTT.

This clonotype appeared a few times. The chain links TRBV6-5 to TRBJ1-3; no firm D call. Germline V gives CDR1 MNHEY, CDR2 SVGAGI. The CDR3 sequence is 16 residues long. The germline V and J ends were trimmed by 0 bases and 2 bases, with 11 bases remaining between them. The CDR3 loop is CASSYSGRRAGNTIYF. As DNA, the CDR3 is TGTGCCAGCAGTTACTCGGGGAGGAGAGCTGGAAACACCATATATTTT.